Listed below are T cell receptor beta chains from one sample, sequenced in a study of Graves' ophthalmopathy and Graves' hyperthyroidism. MiXCR was run by TCRdb on the multiplex PCR reads, yielding one entry per CDR3 protein. This sample has hundreds of thousands of distinct CDR3 sequences, with more than 40% found just once. The sample was peripheral blood. Every receptor here comes from an adult man with Graves' ophthalmopathy. The CDR3 runs from the conserved cysteine through the conserved F or W. The order of the fields is D gene, clone size, J gene, V gene, CDR3 DNA, CDR3 protein. A D gene is named only where the DNA matches it firmly. Size values are once, few and many counts, or a class for expanded clones, and some rows have none.

TRBD1,.,TRBJ1-1,TRBV2,TGTGCCAGCATCCTTCAAGGCGGACAGGGGGAAGAAGCTTTCTTT,CASILQGGQGEEAFF
TRBD1,few,TRBJ1-5,TRBV7-8,TGTGCCGGGACAGCCCTCAATCAGCCCCAGCATTTT,CAGTALNQPQHF
.,few,TRBJ1-3,TRBV6-5,TGTGCCAGCAGTTGGGGCAGAATGGGAAACACCATATATTTT,CASSWGRMGNTIYF
TRBD2,few,TRBJ2-7,TRBV5-4,TGTGCCAGCAGCCCGAGGGGTAGCGGGAGTCCCGAGCAGTACTTC,CASSPRGSGSPEQYF
TRBD1,many,TRBJ1-1,TRBV7-9,TGTGCCAGCAAGATAGGGACAGCAAACACTGAAGCTTTCTTT,CASKIGTANTEAFF
.,.,TRBJ1-2,TRBV2,TGTGCCAGCAGCTTAAGCGGGGTGGATAACTATGGCTACACCTTC,CASSLSGVDNYGYTF
TRBD1,many,TRBJ1-6,TRBV5-1,TGCGCCAGCAGCTCGGCAGGGGGAGGTTCATCCCTCCACTTT,CASSSAGGGSSLHF
TRBD2,many,TRBJ2-5,TRBV7-2,TGTGCCAGCAGCCCCCCGGCTAGCGGGACTCGAGGCAAGCAGTACTTC,CASSPPASGTRGKQYF
TRBD1,.,TRBJ2-7,TRBV10-3,TGTGCCAGCAGTTCCGGGACAGGGTTCCACGAGCAGTACTTC,CASSSGTGFHEQYF
.,few,TRBJ2-5,TRBV7-8,TGTGCCAGCAGCTTATATGGGGGGCCCCAAGAGACCCAGTACTTC,CASSLYGGPQETQYF
TRBD1,.,TRBJ2-5,TRBV13,TGTGCCAGCAGTTTCCGGGACAGGGCTCTACCCTGGGGGACCCAGTACTTC,CASSFRDRALPWGTQYF
TRBD1,.,TRBJ2-7,TRBV25-1,TGTGCCAGCTCAAGAGGGGGCGGTTACGAGCAGTACTTC,CASSRGGGYEQYF
TRBD2,.,TRBJ2-7,TRBV24-1,TGTGCCAGCAGTGAAGGGAGGGCCATCACCGAGCAGTACTTC,CASSEGRAITEQYF
.,.,TRBJ1-4,TRBV7-4,TGTGCCAGCAGCCTGACGGGATACGAAAAACTGTTTTTT,CASSLTGYEKLFF
TRBD1,.,TRBJ1-2,TRBV25-1,TGTGCCTGGAGTACGCCCCCGGGACAGCGAGTGCAGGTCCATGGCTACACCTTC,CAWSTPPGQRVQVHGYTF
TRBD1,few,TRBJ2-7,TRBV5-4,TGTGCCAGCAGCTTTGGGACAGGGGGCGCCCAGCAGTACTTC,CASSFGTGGAQQYF
.,many,TRBJ2-7,TRBV12-3/TRBV12-4,TGTGCCAGCAGTGTACATGGCGAGCAGTACTTC,CASSVHGEQYF
.,.,TRBJ1-2,TRBV7-9,TGTGCCAGCAGCTTCCACGGGGACCCTTGGGGCTACACCTTC,CASSFHGDPWGYTF
.,.,TRBJ2-1,TRBV19,TGTGCCAGTAGTATAGATGGGGAGGCCTACAATGAGCAGTTCTTC,CASSIDGEAYNEQFF
.,.,TRBJ2-7,TRBV7-9,TGTGCCAGCAGCCAAGATCTTGGTAGTTTAGGTTACGAGCAGTACTTC,CASSQDLGSLGYEQYF
TRBD1,.,TRBJ2-6,TRBV19,TGTGCCAGTTGGGCTGGGACAGGGGGCGCCAGTGGGGCCAACGTCCTGACTTTC,CASWAGTGGASGANVLTF
.,.,TRBJ1-1,TRBV20-1,TGCAGTGCTAGAGAGGCGCGGGGGAAGGTCGGCACTGAAGCTTTCTTT,CSAREARGKVGTEAFF
.,once,TRBJ2-3,TRBV11-2,TGTGCCAGCAGCTTAGGAGGCTCTCGTGCTAGCACAGATACGCAGTATTTT,CASSLGGSRASTDTQYF
TRBD1,few,TRBJ1-2,TRBV7-2,TGTGCCAGCAGCTTAGGATACTTAACAGGGGAGCCGCCGAATGGCTACACCTTC,CASSLGYLTGEPPNGYTF
TRBD1,.,TRBJ2-5,TRBV10-3,TGTGCCGCAGAGGGACAGTTCCAAGAGACCCAGTACTTC,CAAEGQFQETQYF
.,.,TRBJ1-5,TRBV7-9,TGCGCCAGCAGCCTCCATCTTACAGGGATTAGCAATCAGCCCCAGCATTTT,CASSLHLTGISNQPQHF
TRBD1,many,TRBJ1-1,TRBV29-1,TGCAGCGTAGCGGGGACAGGGGTGGTGGGTTTTCGGGGCACTGAAGCTTTCTTT,CSVAGTGVVGFRGTEAFF
TRBD2,.,TRBJ2-7,TRBV29-1,TGCAGCAGTCCACTAGCGGGAGGCGAGCAGTACTTC,CSSPLAGGEQYF
.,many,TRBJ1-5,TRBV24-1,TGTGCCACCAGTGACCACCAGGGATATCAGCCCCAGCATTTT,CATSDHQGYQPQHF
.,.,TRBJ2-7,TRBV7-2,TGTGCCAGCAGCTTCCCGGCACAGCTTTACGAGCAGTACTTC,CASSFPAQLYEQYF
.,.,TRBJ2-3,TRBV29-1,TGCAGCGTTGTTGGGGGAGATACGCAGTATTTT,CSVVGGDTQYF
TRBD2,.,TRBJ2-2,TRBV2,TGTGCCAGCAGTTACGGATGGAGCGGGAGGGCTCTGGGCGGGGAGCTGTTTTTT,CASSYGWSGRALGGELFF
TRBD1,.,TRBJ1-6,TRBV10-3,TGTGCCATCAGTGGACAGGGGGCCTACCTCCACTTT,CAISGQGAYLHF
TRBD2,few,TRBJ2-3,TRBV29-1,TGCAGCGTTGAAGACCGTGCGGGGGGGTTGGCTACGCAGTATTTT,CSVEDRAGGLATQYF
.,many,TRBJ1-1,TRBV10-1,TGCGCCAGCAGTGACACTGAAGCTTTCTTT,CASSDTEAFF
TRBD1,.,TRBJ1-1,TRBV29-1,TGCAGCGTCGGGACAGGGATCGGCAGCACTGAAGCTTTCTTT,CSVGTGIGSTEAFF
.,many,TRBJ2-5,TRBV6-2/TRBV6-3,TGTGCCAGCACCCTACGCGACTTTCAAGAGACCCAGTACTTC,CASTLRDFQETQYF
.,.,TRBJ2-3,TRBV7-8,TGTGCCAGCAGCTTCGAGGAGGTTTGGGAAGATACGCAGTATTTT,CASSFEEVWEDTQYF
TRBD1,few,TRBJ2-7,TRBV9,TGTGCCAGCAGCCACGGGACAGCGACCTACGAGCAGTACTTC,CASSHGTATYEQYF